This TCR beta chain was captured in a study of lymphopenia after photon versus proton radiotherapy. Findings and limits, study-wide: Photon-treated patients lost naive T cells and TCR diversity; proton-treated stayed stable.

As concerns this clone: Its antigen is not identified.

Produced via immunoSEQ multiplex PCR; TCRdb's table is partial and in-frame only. Of tens of thousands of clones in the sample, about 87% were seen once. Germline values: CDR1 SGHRS, CDR2 YFSETQ. The CDR3 has 14 residues. V gave up 4 bases and J gave up 6 bases; unmatched junction bases: 7. This material consisted of peripheral blood, taken from a patient treated with proton-based radiotherapy. The gene calls are TRBV5-1 and TRBJ2-7, with 10 bases matching TRBD1. The TCR sequence derives from a woman in her 70s with pancreatic cancer. CDR3 nucleotides: TGCGCCAGCAGCCTAAGGGACAGGGGAGGCGAGCAGTACTTC. Its protein is CASSLRDRGGEQYF.